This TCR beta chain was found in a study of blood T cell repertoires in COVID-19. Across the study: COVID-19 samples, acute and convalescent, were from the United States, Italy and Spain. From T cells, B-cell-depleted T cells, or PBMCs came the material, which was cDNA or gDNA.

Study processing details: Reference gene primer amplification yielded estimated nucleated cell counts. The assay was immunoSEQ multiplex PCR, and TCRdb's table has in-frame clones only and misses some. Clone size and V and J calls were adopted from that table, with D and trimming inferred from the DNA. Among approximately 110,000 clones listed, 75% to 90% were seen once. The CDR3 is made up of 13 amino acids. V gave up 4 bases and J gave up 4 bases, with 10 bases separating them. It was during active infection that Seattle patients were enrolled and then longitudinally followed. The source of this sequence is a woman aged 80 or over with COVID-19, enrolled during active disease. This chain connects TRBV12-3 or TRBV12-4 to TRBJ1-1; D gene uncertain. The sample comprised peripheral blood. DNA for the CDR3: TGTGCCAGCAGTTACCGGGGAAGCACTGAAGCTTTCTTT. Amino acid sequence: CASSYRGSTEAFF.